Presented here are 14 T cell receptor beta chains from one specimen sequenced in a study of blood T cell repertoires in COVID-19 (dated by TCRdb to between 2020 and 2021). The protocol used for the library was the immunoSEQ multiplex PCR assay. This immuneACCESS table, as held by TCRdb, lists in-frame sequences with V and J called but not all clones. Of the missing ones, under half trace to an unresolved V gene in checked studies; the others have no known cause. The sample data list over 120,000 clones, and about nine tenths of these were observed just once. Roughly 1.5% of the sample belongs to the ten largest clones. Sequencing input: peripheral blood. The receptors come from a human donor in a cohort sampled during active COVID-19.

The rearrangement uses TRBV13 and TRBJ2-7; 8 nucleotides align to TRBD1. Looked up from germline, CDR1 is PRHDT and CDR2 is FYEKMQ (reference sequence). The CDR3 is 14 amino acids. V was clipped by 5 bases and J by 1 base; unmatched bases: 4. CDR3 protein: CASSRRDRSYEQYF. CDR3 DNA sequence: TGTGCCAGCAGCCGCCGGGACAGGTCCTACGAGCAGTACTTC.

This clone was detected only once. The chain combines TRBV5-1 with TRBJ2-5; 8 positions agree with TRBD1. This CDR3 has 14 amino acids. The germline V gene has CDR1 SGHRS and CDR2 YFSETQ. Trimming took 4 bases from V and 1 from J; bases not matched to a gene: 3. Here the CDR3 DNA reads TGCGCCAGCAGCACGGGGACAGGCCAAGAGACCCAGTACTTC. It specifies CASSTGTGQETQYF.

This clone was observed a handful of times. In DNA, the CDR3 is TGTGCCAGCAGTTTCAGGCAGGGTAACTATGGCTACACCTTC. Encoded protein: CASSFRQGNYGYTF. V usage is TRBV6-5 and J usage is TRBJ1-2; TRBD1 might be the D (5 bases). CDR1 is MNHEY and CDR2 is SVGAGI in the germline V gene. Trimming pared 4 bases from V and 1 base from J, leaving 10 bases between. This CDR3 has 14 amino acids.

This clone showed up just a few times. The chain joins TRBV10-3 to TRBJ2-5, with a possible D match to TRBD1 (5 bases). Trimming took 0 bases from V and 7 from J, leaving 15 bases between them. The CDR3 is 15 residues long. Germline V gives CDR1 ENHRY, CDR2 SYGVKD. This CDR3 is CAISESGQALGTQYF. The CDR3 coding sequence is TGTGCCATCAGTGAGTCGGGGCAGGCTTTGGGGACCCAGTACTTC.

DNA for the CDR3: TGTGCCAGCAGCCAAGATAGATCGGGGGGGACAGATACGCAGTATTTT. Amino acids: CASSQDRSGGTDTQYF. This chain connects TRBV4-2 to TRBJ2-3; 8 positions agree with TRBD2. CDR3 length: 16 amino acids. Trimming at V came to 0 bases and at J to 3 bases, leaving 5 bases not matched to a gene. Germline CDR1 and CDR2: LGHNA and YNFKEQ.

J is TRBJ2-3 and V is TRBV5-1; the match to TRBD1 covers 7 bases. The CDR3 runs 14 residues. V shed 4 bases and J 5 bases; nucleotides not matched to a gene: 7. The V gene's germline CDR1 is SGHRS and CDR2 YFSETQ. This CDR3 reads CASSRGQNGDTQYF. The CDR3, as DNA: TGCGCCAGCAGCAGGGGACAGAACGGAGATACGCAGTATTTT.

J is TRBJ2-1 and V is TRBV12-5; 11 positions match TRBD2. The trim removed 4 bases at V and 7 bases at J, leaving 12 bases unmatched. This CDR3 comprises 17 residues. CDR1 is LGHNT, CDR2 FRNRAP, per germline. The CDR3 spells CASGSPRFSGGANEQFF. The CDR3 DNA reads as TGTGCTAGTGGTTCCCCCCGGTTTAGCGGGGGGGCTAATGAGCAGTTCTTC.

This chain connects TRBV10-1 to TRBJ2-1; 9 bases line up with TRBD1. The CDR3 sequence is 15 residues long. With V trimmed by 2 bases and J by 1 base, 0 bases remained unmatched. CDR1 and CDR2 (germline): WNHNN, SYGVQD (reference sequence). For the CDR3, the DNA is TGCGCCAGCAGTGAGGGACAGGGGTCCTACAATGAGCAGTTCTTC. It yields the protein CASSEGQGSYNEQFF.

The chain carries TRBV7-6 and TRBJ1-2, with 10 bases matching TRBD1. The germline gives CDR1 SGHVS, CDR2 FNYEAQ. The CDR3 totals 15 residues. After removal of 6 bases from V and 2 bases from J, the junction contained 6 bases not matched to a gene. CDR3 DNA sequence: TGTGCCAGCAGTCCTGGGACAGGGGTGAACTATGGCTACACCTTC. Its protein product is CASSPGTGVNYGYTF.

The chain couples TRBV7-3 to TRBJ1-5; 9 bases agree with TRBD1. Looked up from germline, CDR1 is SGHTA and CDR2 is FQGTGA. This CDR3 spans 14 amino acids. V trimming: 5 bases; J trimming: 7 bases; junction bases outside the gene matches: 6. The CDR3 sequence is CASSQGQGGQPQHF. CDR3 in DNA: TGTGCCAGCAGCCAGGGACAGGGCGGACAGCCCCAGCATTTT.

The chain carries TRBV19 and TRBJ1-2, with D perhaps TRBD1 (5 bases). Germline loops: CDR1 LNHDA, CDR2 SQIVND (reference sequence). The germline V and J ends were trimmed by 7 bases and 0 bases, with 12 bases remaining between them. The CDR3 covers 14 residues. The CDR3, as DNA: TGTGCCAGTACCCCTGCCAGGGCTAACTATGGCTACACCTTC. Protein product: CASTPARANYGYTF.

This chain links TRBV10-3 with TRBJ2-7; D uncertain. The length of the CDR3 is 11 residues. V was pared by 2 bases and J by 4 bases, with 3 bases between. Germline CDR1 is ENHRY and CDR2 is SYGVKD. The CDR3 bases are TGTGCCATCAGTGAGCAGTACGAGCAGTACTTC. This sequence encodes CAISEQYEQYF.

This sequence joins TRBV5-5 and TRBJ1-5; the D is unclear. The CDR3 is made up of 19 amino acids. V was shortened by 0 bases and J by 0 bases, with 19 bases between the two germline ends. Germline lookup yields CDR1 SGHKS and CDR2 YYEKEE (reference sequence). Here the CDR3 DNA reads TGTGCCAGCAGCTTGGGCAGTCCGGTTAGCTCCACTAGCAATCAGCCCCAGCATTTT. Its translation is CASSLGSPVSSTSNQPQHF.

The chain carries TRBV6-5 and TRBJ2-3, with 8 bases that match TRBD2. The CDR3 loop spans 15 amino acids. Trimming took 2 bases from V and 1 from J; bases not matched to a gene: 2. Looked up from germline, CDR1 is MNHEY and CDR2 is SVGAGI. The DNA for the CDR3 is TGTGCCAGCAGTTACCGAGCGGGGGGCACAGATACGCAGTATTTT. Translation gives CASSYRAGGTDTQYF.